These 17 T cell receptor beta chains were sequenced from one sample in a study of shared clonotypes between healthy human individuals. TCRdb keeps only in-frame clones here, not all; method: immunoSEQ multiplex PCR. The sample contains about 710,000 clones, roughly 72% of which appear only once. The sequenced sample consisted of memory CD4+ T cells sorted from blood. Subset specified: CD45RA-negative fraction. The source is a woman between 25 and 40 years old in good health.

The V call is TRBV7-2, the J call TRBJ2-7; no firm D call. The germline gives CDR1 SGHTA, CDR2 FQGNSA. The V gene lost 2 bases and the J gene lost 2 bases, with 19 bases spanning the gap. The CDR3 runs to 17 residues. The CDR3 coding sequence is TGTGCCAGCAGCTTACGGCTTCACCAAGCGTTAGCCTACGAGCAGTACTTC. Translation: CASSLRLHQALAYEQYF.

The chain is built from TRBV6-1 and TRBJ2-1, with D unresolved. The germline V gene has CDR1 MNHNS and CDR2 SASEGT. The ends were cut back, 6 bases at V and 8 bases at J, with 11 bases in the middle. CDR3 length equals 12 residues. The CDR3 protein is CASSLRGYEQFF. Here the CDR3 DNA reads TGTGCCAGCAGCCTTAGAGGCTATGAGCAGTTCTTC.

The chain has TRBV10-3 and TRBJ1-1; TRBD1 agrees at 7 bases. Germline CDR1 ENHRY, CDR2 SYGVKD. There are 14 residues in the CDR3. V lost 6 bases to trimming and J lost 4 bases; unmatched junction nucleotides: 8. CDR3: CAISEAGTATEAFF. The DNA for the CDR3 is TGTGCCATCAGCGAGGCAGGGACAGCCACTGAAGCTTTCTTT.

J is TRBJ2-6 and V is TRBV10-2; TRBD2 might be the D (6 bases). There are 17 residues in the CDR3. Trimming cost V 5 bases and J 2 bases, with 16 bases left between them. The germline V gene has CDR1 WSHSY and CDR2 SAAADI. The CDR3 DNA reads TGCGCCAGCAGTCTGGGGGGTGCGGAACCTGGGGCCAACGTCCTGACTTTC. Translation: CASSLGGAEPGANVLTF.

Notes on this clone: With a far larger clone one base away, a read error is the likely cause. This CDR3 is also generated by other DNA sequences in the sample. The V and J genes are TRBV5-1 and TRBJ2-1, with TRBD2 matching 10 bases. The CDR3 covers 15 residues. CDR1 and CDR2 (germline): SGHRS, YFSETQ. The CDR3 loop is CASSLASGSYNEQFF. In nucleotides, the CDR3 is TGCGCCAGCAGTTTGGCTAGCGGGAGTTACAATGAGCAGTTCTTC.

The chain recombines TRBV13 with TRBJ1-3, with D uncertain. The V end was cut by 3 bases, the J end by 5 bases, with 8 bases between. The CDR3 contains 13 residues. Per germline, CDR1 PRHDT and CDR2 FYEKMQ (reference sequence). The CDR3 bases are TGTGCCAGCAGCTTCGGAGGCCGAAACACCATATATTTT. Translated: CASSFGGRNTIYF.

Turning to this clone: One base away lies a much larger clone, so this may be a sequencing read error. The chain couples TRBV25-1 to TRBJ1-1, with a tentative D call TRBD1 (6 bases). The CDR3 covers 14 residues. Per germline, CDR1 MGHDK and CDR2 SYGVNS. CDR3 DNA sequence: TGTGCCAGCAGTGAAACAGGGAGGAACACTGAAGTTTTCTTT. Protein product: CASSETGRNTEVFF.

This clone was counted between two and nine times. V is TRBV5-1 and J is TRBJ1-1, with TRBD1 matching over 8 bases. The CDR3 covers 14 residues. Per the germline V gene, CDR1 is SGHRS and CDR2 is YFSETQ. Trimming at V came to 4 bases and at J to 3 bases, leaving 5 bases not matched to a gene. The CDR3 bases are TGCGCCAGCAGCCAGGGGGCCCTATACACTGAAGCTTTCTTT. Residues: CASSQGALYTEAFF.

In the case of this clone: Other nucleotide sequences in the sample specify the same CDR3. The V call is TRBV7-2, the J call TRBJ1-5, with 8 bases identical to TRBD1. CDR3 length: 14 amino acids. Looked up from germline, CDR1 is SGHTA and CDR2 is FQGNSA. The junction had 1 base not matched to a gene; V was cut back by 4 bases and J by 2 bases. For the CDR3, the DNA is TGTGCCAGCAGCTCGGGACAGGGCAATCAGCCCCAGCATTTT. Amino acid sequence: CASSSGQGNQPQHF.

The chain's CDR3 is CASSNQDRPNTEAFF. For the CDR3, the DNA is TGTGCCAGTAGTAACCAAGACAGACCAAACACTGAAGCTTTCTTT. This rearrangement joins TRBV19 to TRBJ1-1, with D tentatively TRBD1 (5 bases). The V gene lost 4 bases and the J gene lost 2 bases, with 14 bases spanning the gap. Germline V gene data show CDR1 as LNHDA and CDR2 as SQIVND (reference sequence). The CDR3 runs 15 residues.

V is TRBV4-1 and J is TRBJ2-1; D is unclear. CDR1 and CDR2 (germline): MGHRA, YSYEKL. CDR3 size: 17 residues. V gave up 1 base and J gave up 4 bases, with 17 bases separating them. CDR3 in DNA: TGCGCCAGCAGCCAAGTGGATATGGGGTTCGCTTACAATGAGCAGTTCTTC. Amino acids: CASSQVDMGFAYNEQFF.

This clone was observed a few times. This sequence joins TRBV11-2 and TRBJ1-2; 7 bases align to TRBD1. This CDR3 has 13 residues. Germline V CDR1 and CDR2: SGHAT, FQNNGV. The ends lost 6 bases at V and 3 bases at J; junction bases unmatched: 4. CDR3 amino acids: CASRRGTDYGYTF. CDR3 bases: TGTGCCAGCAGGAGGGGGACAGACTATGGCTACACCTTC.

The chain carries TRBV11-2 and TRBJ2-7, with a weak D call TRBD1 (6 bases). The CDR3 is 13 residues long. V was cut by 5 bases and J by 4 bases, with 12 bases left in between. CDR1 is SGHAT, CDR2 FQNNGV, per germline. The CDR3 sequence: CASSPRTGYEQYF. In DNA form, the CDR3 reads TGTGCCAGCAGCCCCCGTACAGGGTACGAGCAGTACTTC.

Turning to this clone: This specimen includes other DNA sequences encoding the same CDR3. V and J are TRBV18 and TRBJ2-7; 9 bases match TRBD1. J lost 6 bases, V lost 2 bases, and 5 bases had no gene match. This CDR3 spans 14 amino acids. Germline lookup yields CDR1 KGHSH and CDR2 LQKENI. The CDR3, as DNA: TGTGCCAGCTCACCATCAGGACAGGGGCGCGAGCAGTACTTC. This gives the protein CASSPSGQGREQYF.

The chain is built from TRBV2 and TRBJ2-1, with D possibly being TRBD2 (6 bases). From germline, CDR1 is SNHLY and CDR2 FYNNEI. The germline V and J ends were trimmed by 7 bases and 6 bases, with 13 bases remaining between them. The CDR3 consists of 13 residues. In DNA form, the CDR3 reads TGTGCCAGCAAGGAACTGACTAGCAATGAGCAGTTCTTC. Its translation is CASKELTSNEQFF.

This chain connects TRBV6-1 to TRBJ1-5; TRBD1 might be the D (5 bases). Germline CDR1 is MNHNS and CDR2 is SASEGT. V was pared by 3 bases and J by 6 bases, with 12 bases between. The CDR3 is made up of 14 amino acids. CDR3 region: CASSEPGYSQPQHF. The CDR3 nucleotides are TGTGCCAGCAGTGAGCCAGGGTACAGTCAGCCCCAGCATTTT.

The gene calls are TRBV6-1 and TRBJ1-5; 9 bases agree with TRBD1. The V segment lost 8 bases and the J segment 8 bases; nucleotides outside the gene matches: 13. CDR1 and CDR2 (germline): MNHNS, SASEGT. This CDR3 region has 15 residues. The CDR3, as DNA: TGTGCCAGCGCCAGATGGACAGGGGAGAAGAAGCCCCAGCATTTT. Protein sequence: CASARWTGEKKPQHF.